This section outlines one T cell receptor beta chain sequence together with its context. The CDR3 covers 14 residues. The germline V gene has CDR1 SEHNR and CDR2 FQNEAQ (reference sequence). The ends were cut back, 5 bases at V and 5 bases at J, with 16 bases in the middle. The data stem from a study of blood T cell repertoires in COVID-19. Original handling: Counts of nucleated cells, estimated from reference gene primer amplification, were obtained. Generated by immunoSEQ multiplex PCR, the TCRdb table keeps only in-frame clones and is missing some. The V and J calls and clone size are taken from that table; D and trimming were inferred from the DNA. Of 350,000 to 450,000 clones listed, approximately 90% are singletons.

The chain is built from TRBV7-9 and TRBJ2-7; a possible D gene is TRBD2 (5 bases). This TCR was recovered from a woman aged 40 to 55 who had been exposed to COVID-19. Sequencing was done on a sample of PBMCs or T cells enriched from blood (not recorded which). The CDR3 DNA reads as TGTGCCAGCAGCCCAAGAGGGATTCAGAACGAGCAGTACTTC. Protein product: CASSPRGIQNEQYF.